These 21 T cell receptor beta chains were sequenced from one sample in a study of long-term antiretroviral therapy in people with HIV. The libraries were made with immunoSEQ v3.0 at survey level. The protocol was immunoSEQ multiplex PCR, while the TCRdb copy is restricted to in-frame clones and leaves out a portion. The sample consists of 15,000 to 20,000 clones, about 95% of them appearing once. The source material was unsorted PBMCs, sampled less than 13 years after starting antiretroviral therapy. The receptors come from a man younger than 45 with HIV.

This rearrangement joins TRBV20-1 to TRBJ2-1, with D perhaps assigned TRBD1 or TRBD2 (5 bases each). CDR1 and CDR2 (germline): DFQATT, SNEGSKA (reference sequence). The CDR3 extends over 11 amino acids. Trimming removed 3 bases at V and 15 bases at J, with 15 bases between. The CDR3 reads CSARPGRGLFF. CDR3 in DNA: TGCAGTGCTAGGCCGGGACGAGGGCTGTTCTTC.

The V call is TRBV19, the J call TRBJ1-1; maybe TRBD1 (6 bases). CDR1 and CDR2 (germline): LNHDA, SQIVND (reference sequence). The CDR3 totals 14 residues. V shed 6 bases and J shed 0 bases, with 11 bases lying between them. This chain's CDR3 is CASRYRVLNTEAFF. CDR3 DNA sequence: TGTGCCAGTAGATACAGGGTTTTGAACACTGAAGCTTTCTTT.

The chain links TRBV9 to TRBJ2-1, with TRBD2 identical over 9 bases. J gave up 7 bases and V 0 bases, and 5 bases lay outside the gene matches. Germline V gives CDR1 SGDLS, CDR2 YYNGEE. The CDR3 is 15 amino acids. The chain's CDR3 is CASSVGAGGRNEQFF. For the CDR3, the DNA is TGTGCCAGCAGCGTAGGGGCGGGGGGGAGGAATGAGCAGTTCTTC.

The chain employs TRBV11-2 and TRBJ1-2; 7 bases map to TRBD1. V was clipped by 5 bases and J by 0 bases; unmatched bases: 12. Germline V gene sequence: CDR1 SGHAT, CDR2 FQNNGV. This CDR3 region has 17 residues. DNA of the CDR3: TGTGCCAGCAGCACCTACAGGGGTAGGACCCCTAACTATGGCTACACCTTC. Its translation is CASSTYRGRTPNYGYTF. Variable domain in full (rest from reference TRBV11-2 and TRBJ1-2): EAGVAQSPRYKIIEKRQSVAFWCNPISGHATLYWYQQILGQGPKLLIQFQNNGVVDDSQLPKDRFSAERLKGVDSTLKIQPAKLEDSAVYLCASSTYRGRTPNYGYTFGSGTRLTVV.

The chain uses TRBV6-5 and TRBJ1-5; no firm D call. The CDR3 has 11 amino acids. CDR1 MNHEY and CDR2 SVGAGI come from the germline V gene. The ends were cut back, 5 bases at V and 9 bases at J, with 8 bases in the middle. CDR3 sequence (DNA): TGTGCCAGCAGTGAAAAGCGGCCCCAGCATTTT. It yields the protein CASSEKRPQHF.

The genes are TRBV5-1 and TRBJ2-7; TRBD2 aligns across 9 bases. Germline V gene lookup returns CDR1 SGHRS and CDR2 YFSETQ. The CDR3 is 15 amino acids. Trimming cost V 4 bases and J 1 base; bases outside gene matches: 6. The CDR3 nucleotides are TGCGCCAGCAGCCCGACTAGCGGCAGATCCTACGAGCAGTACTTC. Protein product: CASSPTSGRSYEQYF.

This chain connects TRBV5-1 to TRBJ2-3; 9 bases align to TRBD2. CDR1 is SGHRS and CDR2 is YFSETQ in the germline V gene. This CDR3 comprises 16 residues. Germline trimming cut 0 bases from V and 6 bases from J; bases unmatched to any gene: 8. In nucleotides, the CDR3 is TGCGCCAGCAGCTTGGTAGTAGCGGGGGATGCCGATACGCAGTATTTT. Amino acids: CASSLVVAGDADTQYF. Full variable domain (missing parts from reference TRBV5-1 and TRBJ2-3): KAGVTQTPRYLIKTRGQQVTLSCSPISGHRSVSWYQQTPGQGLQFLFEYFSETQRNKGNFPGRFSGRQFSNSRSEMNVSTLELGDSALYLCASSLVVAGDADTQYFGPGTRLTVL.

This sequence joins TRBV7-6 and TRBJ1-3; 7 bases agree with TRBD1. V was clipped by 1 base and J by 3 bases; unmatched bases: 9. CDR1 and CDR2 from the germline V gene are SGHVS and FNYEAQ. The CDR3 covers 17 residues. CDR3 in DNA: TGTGCCAGCAGCTTAGGGGCGACAGGGAACCTTGGAAACACCATATATTTT. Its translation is CASSLGATGNLGNTIYF.

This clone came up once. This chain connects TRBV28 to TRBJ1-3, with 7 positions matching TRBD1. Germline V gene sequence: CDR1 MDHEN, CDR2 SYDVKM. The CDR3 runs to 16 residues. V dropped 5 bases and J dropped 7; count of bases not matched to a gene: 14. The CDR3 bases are TGTGCCAGCAGTCCCCAGGACAGGACCGGAGGGAACACCATATATTTT. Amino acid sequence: CASSPQDRTGGNTIYF.

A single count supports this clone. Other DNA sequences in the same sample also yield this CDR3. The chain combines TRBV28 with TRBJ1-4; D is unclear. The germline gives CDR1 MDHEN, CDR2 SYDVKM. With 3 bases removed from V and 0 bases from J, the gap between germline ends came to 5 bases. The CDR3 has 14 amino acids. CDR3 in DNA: TGTGCCAGCAGTTTCGGGGCAACTAATGAAAAACTGTTTTTT. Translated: CASSFGATNEKLFF.

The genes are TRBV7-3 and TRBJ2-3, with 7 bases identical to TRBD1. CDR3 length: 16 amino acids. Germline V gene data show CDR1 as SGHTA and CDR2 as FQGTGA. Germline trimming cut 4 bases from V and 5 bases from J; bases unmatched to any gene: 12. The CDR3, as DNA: TGTGCCAGCAGCTACAGAGAGGGGGCGAAGGGAGATACGCAGTATTTT. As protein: CASSYREGAKGDTQYF.

CDR3 sequence: CASSSGYGYTF. CDR3 DNA sequence: TGTGCCAGCAGTTCGGGGTATGGCTACACCTTC. The chain has TRBV28 and TRBJ1-2; no definite D call. The CDR3 sequence is 11 residues long. Germline CDR1 is MDHEN and CDR2 is SYDVKM. V lost 4 bases, J lost 5 bases, and 5 bases lay in between.

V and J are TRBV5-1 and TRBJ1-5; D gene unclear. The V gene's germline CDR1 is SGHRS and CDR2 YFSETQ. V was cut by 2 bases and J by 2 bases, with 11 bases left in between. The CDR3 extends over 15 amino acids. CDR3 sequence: CASSFDPGGNQPQHF. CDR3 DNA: TGCGCCAGCAGCTTCGACCCAGGCGGCAATCAGCCCCAGCATTTT.

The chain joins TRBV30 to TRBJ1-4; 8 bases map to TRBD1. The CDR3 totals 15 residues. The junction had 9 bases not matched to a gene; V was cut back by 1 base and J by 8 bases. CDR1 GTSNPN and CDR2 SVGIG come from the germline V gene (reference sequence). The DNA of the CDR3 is TGTGCCTGGAGTGGGACCAGGGGGCTCGACGAAAAACTGTTTTTT. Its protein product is CAWSGTRGLDEKLFF.

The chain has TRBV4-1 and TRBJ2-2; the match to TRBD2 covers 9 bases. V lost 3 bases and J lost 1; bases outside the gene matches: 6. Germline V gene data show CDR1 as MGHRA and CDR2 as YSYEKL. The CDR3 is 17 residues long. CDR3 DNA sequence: TGCGCCAGCAGCCACTTCGGGACTAGCTTGAACACCGGGGAGCTGTTTTTT. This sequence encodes CASSHFGTSLNTGELFF.

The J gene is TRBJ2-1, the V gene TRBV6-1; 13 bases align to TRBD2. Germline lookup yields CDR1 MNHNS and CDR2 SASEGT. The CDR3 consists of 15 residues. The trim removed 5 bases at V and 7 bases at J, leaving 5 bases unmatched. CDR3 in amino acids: CASSKLAGGLNEQFF. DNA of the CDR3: TGTGCCAGCAGTAAACTAGCGGGGGGGTTAAATGAGCAGTTCTTC.

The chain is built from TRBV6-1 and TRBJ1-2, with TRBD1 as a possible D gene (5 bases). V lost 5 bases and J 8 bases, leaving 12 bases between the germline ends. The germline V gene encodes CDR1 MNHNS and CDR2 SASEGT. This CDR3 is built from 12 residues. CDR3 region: CASSSRAGGYTF. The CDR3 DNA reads TGTGCCAGCAGTTCCAGGGCTGGCGGCTACACCTTC.

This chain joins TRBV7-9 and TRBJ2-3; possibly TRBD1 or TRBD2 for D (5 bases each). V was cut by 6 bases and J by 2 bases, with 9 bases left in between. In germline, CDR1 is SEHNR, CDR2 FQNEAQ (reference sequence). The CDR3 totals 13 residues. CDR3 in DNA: TGTGCCAGCAGACAAGGGACCACAGATACGCAGTATTTT. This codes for CASRQGTTDTQYF.

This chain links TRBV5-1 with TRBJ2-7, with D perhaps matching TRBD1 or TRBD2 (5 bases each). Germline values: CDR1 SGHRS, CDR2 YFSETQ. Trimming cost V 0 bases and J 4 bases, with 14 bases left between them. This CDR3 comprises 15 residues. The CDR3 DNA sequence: TGCGCCAGCAGCTTGGAGGGACCTTGGGATTACGAGCAGTACTTC. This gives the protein CASSLEGPWDYEQYF.

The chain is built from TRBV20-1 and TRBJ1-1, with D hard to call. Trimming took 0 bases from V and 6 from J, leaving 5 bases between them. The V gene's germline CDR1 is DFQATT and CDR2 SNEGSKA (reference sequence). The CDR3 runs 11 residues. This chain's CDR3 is CSARDLAEAFF. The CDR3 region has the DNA TGCAGTGCTAGAGATCTGGCTGAAGCTTTCTTT.

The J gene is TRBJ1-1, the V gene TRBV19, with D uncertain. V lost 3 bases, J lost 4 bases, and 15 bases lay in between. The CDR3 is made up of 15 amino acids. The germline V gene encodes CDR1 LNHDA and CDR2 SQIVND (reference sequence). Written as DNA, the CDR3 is TGTGCCAGTAGTATTGGCGGGCCCCTGGGCACTGAAGCTTTCTTT. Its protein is CASSIGGPLGTEAFF.